A selection of T cell receptor beta chains follows, all from one sample in a study of T-cell reconstitution after alpha-beta-depleted transplantation in children. TCRdb reprocessed the PCR reads via MiXCR and lists one record per CDR3 protein. Of 250,000 to 400,000 distinct CDR3 sequences listed, around 20% are singletons. Specimen: PBMCs, mostly from graft donor cells, collected 180 days after TCRalphabeta/CD19-depleted stem cell transplant. Receptors were obtained from a male patient under 18 who had a stem cell transplant for acute lymphoblastic leukemia, so the T cells may come from the graft donor. CDR3s include the opening cysteine and the closing phenylalanine or tryptophan. Each record gives: D gene, clone size, J gene, V gene, CDR3 protein, CDR3 DNA. The D gene is left open where the match is weak. Expanded clones are given a class, and other clones once, few, many or no size at all.

d_gene: TRBD1; abundance: few; j_gene: TRBJ1-2; v_gene: TRBV18; CDR3aa: CASSPPRGQGNYGYTF; CDR3nt: TGTGCCAGCTCACCACCGCGGGGACAGGGGAACTATGGCTACACCTTC
d_gene: TRBD2; abundance: few; j_gene: TRBJ2-3; v_gene: TRBV15; CDR3aa: CATSRGIAGGDTQYF; CDR3nt: TGTGCCACCAGCAGGGGGATAGCGGGAGGAGATACGCAGTATTTT
d_gene: TRBD1; abundance: few; j_gene: TRBJ1-1; v_gene: TRBV3-1; CDR3aa: CASSQDLGTGGAEAFF; CDR3nt: TGTGCCAGCAGCCAAGACCTAGGGACAGGGGGTGCTGAAGCTTTCTTT
d_gene: -; abundance: -; j_gene: TRBJ1-5; v_gene: TRBV15; CDR3aa: CATSRDGAGPRRGNQPQHF; CDR3nt: TGTGCCACCAGCAGAGATGGGGCAGGGCCACGGAGGGGCAATCAGCCCCAGCATTTT
d_gene: TRBD1; abundance: -; j_gene: TRBJ1-5; v_gene: TRBV3-1; CDR3aa: CASSQEAGTGGQPQHF; CDR3nt: TGTGCCAGCAGCCAAGAAGCGGGGACAGGGGGTCAGCCCCAGCATTTT
d_gene: -; abundance: few; j_gene: TRBJ2-3; v_gene: TRBV4-2; CDR3aa: CASSQVASTDTQYF; CDR3nt: TGTGCCAGCAGCCAAGTCGCTAGCACAGATACGCAGTATTTT
d_gene: -; abundance: -; j_gene: TRBJ2-7; v_gene: TRBV5-1; CDR3aa: CASSLAATTLSEQYF; CDR3nt: TGCGCCAGCAGCTTGGCGGCCACCACTCTAAGCGAGCAGTACTTC
d_gene: -; abundance: -; j_gene: TRBJ2-3; v_gene: TRBV5-1; CDR3aa: CASSTFLASSTDTQYF; CDR3nt: TGCGCCAGCAGTACTTTTTTAGCGTCCTCCACAGATACGCAGTATTTT
d_gene: TRBD1; abundance: -; j_gene: TRBJ1-2; v_gene: TRBV4-2; CDR3aa: CASSPWTGTNYGYTF; CDR3nt: TGTGCCAGCAGCCCATGGACAGGGACTAACTATGGCTACACCTTC
d_gene: -; abundance: -; j_gene: TRBJ1-1; v_gene: TRBV20-1; CDR3aa: CSAPRANTEAFF; CDR3nt: TGCAGTGCACCTAGGGCGAACACTGAAGCTTTCTTT
d_gene: TRBD1; abundance: -; j_gene: TRBJ2-7; v_gene: TRBV6-1; CDR3aa: CASSLLPGQGFYEQYF; CDR3nt: TGTGCCAGCAGTCTCCTTCCGGGACAGGGGTTCTACGAGCAGTACTTC
d_gene: TRBD1; abundance: few; j_gene: TRBJ2-1; v_gene: TRBV12-3/TRBV12-4; CDR3aa: CASSLGTGIHNEQFF; CDR3nt: TGTGCCAGCAGTTTAGGGACAGGGATCCACAATGAGCAGTTCTTC
d_gene: -; abundance: -; j_gene: TRBJ2-5; v_gene: TRBV12-3/TRBV12-4; CDR3aa: CASSPPGLGEGETQYF; CDR3nt: TGTGCCAGCAGTCCTCCGGGACTGGGGGAAGGAGAGACCCAGTACTTC
d_gene: TRBD1; abundance: -; j_gene: TRBJ1-2; v_gene: TRBV12-3/TRBV12-4; CDR3aa: CASSPSGQLNYGYTF; CDR3nt: TGTGCCAGCAGTCCATCGGGACAGCTAAACTATGGCTACACCTTC
d_gene: -; abundance: few; j_gene: TRBJ2-7; v_gene: TRBV21-1; CDR3aa: CASSKESRDLGSGEQYF; CDR3nt: TGTGCCAGCAGCAAGGAATCTCGGGACCTGGGGTCGGGAGAGCAGTACTTC
d_gene: TRBD1; abundance: few; j_gene: TRBJ1-5; v_gene: TRBV11-2; CDR3aa: CAGKIYYRGGNQPQHF; CDR3nt: TGTGCCGGAAAAATTTATTACAGGGGAGGCAATCAGCCCCAGCATTTT
d_gene: -; abundance: few; j_gene: TRBJ2-7; v_gene: TRBV28; CDR3aa: CASSLATGTTPLSYEQYF; CDR3nt: TGTGCCAGCAGTTTAGCCACCGGGACGACACCACTTTCCTACGAGCAGTACTTC
d_gene: -; abundance: -; j_gene: TRBJ2-7; v_gene: TRBV20-1; CDR3aa: CSARSGDFYEQYF; CDR3nt: TGCAGTGCTAGGTCTGGGGACTTTTACGAGCAGTACTTC
d_gene: TRBD2; abundance: -; j_gene: TRBJ2-3; v_gene: TRBV5-6; CDR3aa: CASSLSRTSGPNTQYF; CDR3nt: TGTGCCAGCAGCTTAAGTAGGACTAGCGGGCCCAATACGCAGTATTTT
d_gene: -; abundance: few; j_gene: TRBJ2-7; v_gene: TRBV28; CDR3aa: CASSLGAIEQYF; CDR3nt: TGTGCCAGCAGTTTGGGTGCTATTGAGCAGTACTTC
d_gene: TRBD1; abundance: -; j_gene: TRBJ1-5; v_gene: TRBV19; CDR3aa: CASSIGQVNQPQHF; CDR3nt: TGTGCCAGTAGTATCGGACAGGTCAATCAGCCCCAGCATTTT
d_gene: -; abundance: few; j_gene: TRBJ2-2; v_gene: TRBV18; CDR3aa: CASSPPDRNTGELFF; CDR3nt: TGTGCCAGCTCACCGCCTGACAGGAACACCGGGGAGCTGTTTTTT
d_gene: TRBD1; abundance: few; j_gene: TRBJ2-7; v_gene: TRBV7-9; CDR3aa: CASSNNPQGPHYEQYF; CDR3nt: TGTGCCAGCAGCAATAACCCACAGGGGCCCCACTACGAGCAGTACTTC
d_gene: -; abundance: -; j_gene: TRBJ2-5; v_gene: TRBV24-1; CDR3aa: CATSDWPALAQYF; CDR3nt: TGTGCCACCAGTGATTGGCCCGCATTGGCCCAGTACTTC
d_gene: -; abundance: few; j_gene: TRBJ1-5; v_gene: TRBV6-5; CDR3aa: CASSYIMGRNQPQHF; CDR3nt: TGTGCCAGCAGTTATATAATGGGCCGCAATCAGCCCCAGCATTTT
d_gene: TRBD2; abundance: -; j_gene: TRBJ2-3; v_gene: TRBV5-1; CDR3aa: CASSFTTSGRARADTQYF; CDR3nt: TGCGCCAGCAGCTTTACGACTAGCGGGAGGGCCCGTGCAGATACGCAGTATTTT
d_gene: TRBD2; abundance: -; j_gene: TRBJ2-5; v_gene: TRBV5-1; CDR3aa: CASSRLAGNKETQYF; CDR3nt: TGCGCCAGCAGCCGACTAGCGGGCAATAAAGAGACCCAGTACTTC
d_gene: TRBD1; abundance: -; j_gene: TRBJ2-1; v_gene: TRBV6-5; CDR3aa: CASSYRTGTPYNEQFF; CDR3nt: TGTGCCAGCAGTTACAGGACAGGGACTCCCTACAATGAGCAGTTCTTC
d_gene: -; abundance: once; j_gene: TRBJ1-5; v_gene: TRBV7-2; CDR3aa: CASSLTLGTLSNQPQHF; CDR3nt: TGTGCCAGCAGCCTTACCCTGGGCACACTTAGCAATCAGCCCCAGCATTTT
d_gene: -; abundance: few; j_gene: TRBJ1-6; v_gene: TRBV7-3; CDR3aa: CASSTGLSNSPLHF; CDR3nt: TGTGCCAGCTCAACGGGGTTATCTAATTCACCCCTCCACTTT
d_gene: -; abundance: -; j_gene: TRBJ2-2; v_gene: TRBV18; CDR3aa: CASSPSRTNTGELFF; CDR3nt: TGTGCCAGCTCACCTTCCAGGACGAACACCGGGGAGCTGTTTTTT
d_gene: -; abundance: -; j_gene: TRBJ2-1; v_gene: TRBV7-3; CDR3aa: CASSSTSNEQFF; CDR3nt: TGTGCCAGCAGCTCGACCTCCAATGAGCAGTTCTTC
d_gene: -; abundance: -; j_gene: TRBJ2-7; v_gene: TRBV4-1; CDR3aa: CASSQDASGLEEQYF; CDR3nt: TGCGCCAGCAGCCAAGACGCGTCAGGGCTTGAGGAGCAGTACTTC
d_gene: -; abundance: -; j_gene: TRBJ1-2; v_gene: TRBV7-3; CDR3aa: CASSPGGQRGYTF; CDR3nt: TGTGCCAGCAGCCCGGGGGGCCAGAGGGGCTACACCTTC
d_gene: -; abundance: few; j_gene: TRBJ1-3; v_gene: TRBV7-9; CDR3aa: CASSLVGTGNTIYF; CDR3nt: TGTGCCAGCAGCTTGGTAGGGACTGGAAACACCATATATTTT
d_gene: TRBD2; abundance: -; j_gene: TRBJ2-3; v_gene: TRBV18; CDR3aa: CASSPSGLAGVEDTQYF; CDR3nt: TGTGCCAGCTCACCTTCGGGACTAGCGGGAGTGGAAGATACGCAGTATTTT
d_gene: -; abundance: few; j_gene: TRBJ2-5; v_gene: TRBV6-6; CDR3aa: CASSYRETQYF; CDR3nt: TGTGCCAGCAGTTATCGAGAGACCCAGTACTTC
d_gene: -; abundance: few; j_gene: TRBJ2-1; v_gene: TRBV12-3/TRBV12-4; CDR3aa: CASSFHPQGHEQFF; CDR3nt: TGTGCCAGCAGTTTTCACCCTCAGGGACATGAGCAGTTCTTC
d_gene: -; abundance: few; j_gene: TRBJ1-1; v_gene: TRBV29-1; CDR3aa: CSVEWSMAEAFF; CDR3nt: TGCAGCGTTGAATGGTCCATGGCTGAAGCTTTCTTT
d_gene: -; abundance: -; j_gene: TRBJ1-1; v_gene: TRBV13; CDR3aa: CASSYHTEAFF; CDR3nt: TGTGCCAGCAGCTACCACACTGAAGCTTTCTTT
d_gene: TRBD2; abundance: many; j_gene: TRBJ2-7; v_gene: TRBV7-8; CDR3aa: CASSLAKASGSPFYEQYF; CDR3nt: TGTGCCAGCAGCTTAGCGAAGGCTAGCGGGAGTCCCTTCTACGAGCAGTACTTC
d_gene: -; abundance: -; j_gene: TRBJ1-4; v_gene: TRBV20-1; CDR3aa: CSASRQALRELFF; CDR3nt: TGCAGTGCTAGCAGACAGGCCCTGAGGGAACTGTTTTTT
d_gene: -; abundance: -; j_gene: TRBJ2-3; v_gene: TRBV7-8; CDR3aa: CASSPLADTDTQYF; CDR3nt: TGTGCCAGCAGCCCCCTTGCGGACACAGATACGCAGTATTTT
d_gene: TRBD2; abundance: few; j_gene: TRBJ2-7; v_gene: TRBV12-3/TRBV12-4; CDR3aa: CASSQTSGTYEQYF; CDR3nt: TGTGCCAGCAGTCAGACTAGCGGCACCTACGAGCAGTACTTC
d_gene: -; abundance: -; j_gene: TRBJ1-1; v_gene: TRBV10-3; CDR3aa: CAISSGATNTEAFF; CDR3nt: TGTGCCATCAGTTCAGGGGCGACCAACACTGAAGCTTTCTTT
d_gene: -; abundance: -; j_gene: TRBJ1-2; v_gene: TRBV5-1; CDR3aa: CASSPEGIHGYTF; CDR3nt: TGCGCCAGCAGCCCAGAGGGGATACATGGCTACACCTTC
d_gene: -; abundance: few; j_gene: TRBJ1-5; v_gene: TRBV15; CDR3aa: CATSRGKETGIRQPQHF; CDR3nt: TGTGCCACCAGCAGAGGAAAGGAGACAGGAATACGACAGCCCCAGCATTTT
d_gene: -; abundance: few; j_gene: TRBJ1-3; v_gene: TRBV5-1; CDR3aa: CASSFSRAPPNTIYF; CDR3nt: TGCGCCAGCAGCTTTTCCAGGGCCCCTCCAAACACCATATATTTT
d_gene: -; abundance: few; j_gene: TRBJ2-4; v_gene: TRBV4-1; CDR3aa: CASSQRDSRLAKNIQYF; CDR3nt: TGCGCCAGCAGCCAGAGGGACTCCCGACTAGCCAAAAACATTCAGTACTTC
d_gene: TRBD2; abundance: many; j_gene: TRBJ2-2; v_gene: TRBV12-3/TRBV12-4; CDR3aa: CASSLTSGYTGELFF; CDR3nt: TGTGCCAGCAGCCTGACTAGCGGGTACACCGGGGAGCTGTTTTTT
d_gene: TRBD2; abundance: few; j_gene: TRBJ2-2; v_gene: TRBV6-5; CDR3aa: CASSSQSGSSFGELFF; CDR3nt: TGTGCCAGCAGTTCCCAGAGCGGGAGCAGTTTCGGGGAGCTGTTTTTT
d_gene: -; abundance: -; j_gene: TRBJ2-3; v_gene: TRBV12-3/TRBV12-4; CDR3aa: CASSPVSEVFGSADTQYF; CDR3nt: TGTGCCAGCAGCCCCGTTAGCGAGGTATTTGGTAGTGCAGATACGCAGTATTTT
d_gene: TRBD1; abundance: -; j_gene: TRBJ2-7; v_gene: TRBV24-1; CDR3aa: CATSDTGTVSYEQYF; CDR3nt: TGTGCCACCAGTGATACCGGGACAGTGTCCTACGAGCAGTACTTC
d_gene: -; abundance: many; j_gene: TRBJ2-1; v_gene: TRBV7-3; CDR3aa: CASSLTGSSYNEQFF; CDR3nt: TGCGCCAGCAGCTTAACAGGGAGCTCCTACAATGAGCAGTTCTTC
d_gene: -; abundance: few; j_gene: TRBJ2-1; v_gene: TRBV5-5; CDR3aa: CASSPNPSVSSYNEQFF; CDR3nt: TGTGCCAGCAGCCCCAACCCTAGTGTGAGCTCCTACAATGAGCAGTTCTTC